This is a list of T cell receptor beta chains from one sample in a study of T cell responses to AZD1222 COVID-19 vaccine. TCRdb's table, derived via immunoSEQ multiplex PCR, lists solely in-frame clones and lacks some. Of more than 95,000 clones listed, about 88% are singletons. Sequencing used peripheral blood, obtained on day 0 of AZD1222 vaccination. These receptors originate from an adult in good health. Both conserved end residues are part of each CDR3. A D gene is named only where the DNA matches it firmly. Not every row has a clone size; where given, it reads once, few, many or a size class.

>TRBV2|14|.|.|TRBJ1-5
CASSEPLGNQPQHF
TGTGCCAGCAGTGAGCCTTTGGGCAATCAGCCCCAGCATTTT
>TRBV29-1|13|.|.|TRBJ1-2
CSVGDRDNYGYTF
TGCAGCGTTGGAGACAGAGATAACTATGGCTACACCTTC
>TRBV15|18|.|.|TRBJ2-2
CATSRPFNAEANTGELFF
TGTGCCACCAGCAGGCCCTTTAATGCGGAGGCGAACACCGGGGAGCTGTTTTTT
>TRBV9|13|.|.|TRBJ1-2
CASSVSSGDGYTF
TGTGCCAGCAGCGTAAGTTCGGGTGATGGCTACACCTTC
>TRBV19|13|.|.|TRBJ2-7
CASSIRPAGEQYF
TGTGCCAGTAGTATCCGTCCGGCCGGGGAGCAGTACTTC
>TRBV4-1|15|.|.|TRBJ2-1
CASSHGMGGLDEQFF
TGCGCCAGCAGCCACGGTATGGGGGGGCTCGATGAGCAGTTCTTC
>TRBV10-2|14|.|.|TRBJ1-2
CASNAGGWNYGYTF
TGCGCCAGCAACGCCGGGGGGTGGAACTATGGCTACACCTTC
>TRBV6-5|15|.|.|TRBJ1-6
CASSLSPTGRSPLHF
TGTGCCAGCAGCTTATCTCCGACAGGTAGATCACCCCTCCACTTT
>TRBV7-3|15|.|TRBD2|TRBJ2-1
CASSLGLAGGHEQFF
TGTGCCAGCAGCTTAGGACTAGCGGGGGGCCATGAGCAGTTCTTC
>TRBV18|14|.|.|TRBJ1-2
CASSPSLDNYGYTF
TGTGCCAGCTCACCTTCGCTCGACAACTATGGCTACACCTTC
>TRBV6-6|15|.|.|TRBJ1-1
CASSSSKVGYTEAFF
TGTGCCAGCAGTTCCTCGAAGGTGGGTTACACTGAAGCTTTCTTT
>TRBV10-1|14|.|.|TRBJ2-7
CASSESGQPYEQYF
TGCGCCAGCAGTGAGTCGGGGCAGCCCTACGAGCAGTACTTC
>TRBV7-9|13|few|TRBD1|TRBJ1-1
CASSPAGTGEAFF
TGTGCCAGCAGCCCCGCTGGGACAGGTGAAGCTTTCTTT
>TRBV7-9|11|.|.|TRBJ1-1
CASRTNTEAFF
TGTGCCAGCCGGACGAACACTGAAGCTTTCTTT
>TRBV19|15|.|.|TRBJ1-2
CASSTGQSSNYGYTF
TGTGCCAGTAGTACTGGACAGAGCTCTAACTATGGCTACACCTTC
>TRBV27|13|once|.|TRBJ1-2
CASSFAANYGYTF
TGTGCCAGCAGTTTCGCAGCTAACTATGGCTACACCTTC